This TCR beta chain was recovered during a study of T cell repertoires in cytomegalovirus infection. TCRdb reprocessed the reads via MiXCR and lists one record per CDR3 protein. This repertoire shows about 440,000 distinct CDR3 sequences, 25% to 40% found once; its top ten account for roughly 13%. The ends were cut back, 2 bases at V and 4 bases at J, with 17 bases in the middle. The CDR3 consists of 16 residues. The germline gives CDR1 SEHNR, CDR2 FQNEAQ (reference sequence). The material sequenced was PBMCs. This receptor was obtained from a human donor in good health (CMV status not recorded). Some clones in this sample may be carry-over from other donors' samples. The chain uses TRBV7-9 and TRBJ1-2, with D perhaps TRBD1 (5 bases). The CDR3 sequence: CASSLNVGAGRYGYTF. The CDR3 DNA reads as TGTGCCAGCAGCTTAAATGTCGGGGCCGGACGCTATGGCTACACCTTC.